The next 14 T cell receptor beta chains were all read from a single sample in a study of cytomegalovirus exposure and HLA in healthy donors. With 60 Vbeta and 13 Jbeta primers, the PCR was carried out. Method: immunoSEQ multiplex PCR; TCRdb's copy keeps in-frame clones and lacks some. The sample includes 95,000 to 150,000 clones, 65% to 80% of them seen just once. The sequenced material came from PBMCs. These receptors were taken from a woman aged 35 to 49 in good health and CMV-seropositive.

The chain links TRBV27 to TRBJ2-1, with 7 nucleotides matching TRBD1. CDR3 length: 15 amino acids. With V trimmed by 6 bases and J by 2 bases, 7 bases remained unmatched. Per the germline V gene, CDR1 is MNHEY and CDR2 is SMNVEV (reference sequence). The CDR3 is CASRSPGTAYNEQFF. CDR3 nucleotide sequence: TGTGCCAGCAGAAGCCCCGGGACAGCCTACAATGAGCAGTTCTTC.

The rearrangement links TRBV2 to TRBJ2-3, with 7 positions matching TRBD2. The CDR3 covers 14 residues. The germline V gene encodes CDR1 SNHLY and CDR2 FYNNEI. The junction had 2 bases not matched to a gene; V was cut back by 0 bases and J by 5 bases. This chain's CDR3 is CASSEARGRDTQYF. The DNA for the CDR3 is TGTGCCAGCAGTGAAGCACGCGGGAGAGATACGCAGTATTTT. Full variable domain (outside the CDR3, taken from reference TRBV2 and TRBJ2-3): EPEVTQTPSHQVTQMGQEVILRCVPISNHLYFYWYRQILGQKVEFLVSFYNNEISEKSEIFDDQFSVERPDGSNFTLKIRSTKLEDSAMYFCASSEARGRDTQYFGPGTRLTVL.

The gene calls are TRBV7-9 and TRBJ2-1, with 9 bases that match TRBD1. Trimming cost V 1 base and J 9 bases; bases outside gene matches: 4. CDR3 length: 14 residues. Per germline, CDR1 SEHNR and CDR2 FQNEAQ (reference sequence). The CDR3 DNA reads TGTGCCAGCAGCTTAGGGGGACAGGGAGGTGAGCAGTTCTTC. Translation gives CASSLGGQGGEQFF.

This chain uses TRBV5-1 with TRBJ2-7, with D perhaps TRBD2 (6 bases). Deletions cut 4 bases from V and 2 bases from J, with 19 bases between. Per germline, CDR1 SGHRS and CDR2 YFSETQ. The CDR3 covers 16 residues. As DNA, the CDR3 is TGCGCCAGCAGCCCACGGACGGGTAGCGGCGCCTACGAGCAGTACTTC. Its translation is CASSPRTGSGAYEQYF. The full variable domain, in which reference TRBV5-1 and TRBJ2-7 provide the parts outside the CDR3, is KAGVTQTPRYLIKTRGQQVTLSCSPISGHRSVSWYQQTPGQGLQFLFEYFSETQRNKGNFPGRFSGRQFSNSRSEMNVSTLELGDSALYLCASSPRTGSGAYEQYFGPGTRLTVT.

This rearrangement joins TRBV7-9 to TRBJ2-5, with D perhaps TRBD1 (5 bases). V gave up 2 bases and J gave up 5 bases, with 15 bases separating them. The CDR3 length is 15 residues. The germline V gene has CDR1 SEHNR and CDR2 FQNEAQ (reference sequence). CDR3 sequence reads: CASSLMLGVSETQYF. The DNA for the CDR3 is TGTGCCAGCAGCTTAATGCTAGGGGTATCCGAGACCCAGTACTTC.

The J gene is TRBJ1-5, the V gene TRBV6-1; TRBD1 matches 7 bases. V gave up 4 bases and J gave up 0 bases; unmatched junction bases: 9. This CDR3 comprises 17 residues. Germline assignment: CDR1 MNHNS and CDR2 SASEGT. The CDR3 sequence is CASSGDSPFHSNQPQHF. For the CDR3, the DNA is TGTGCCAGCAGTGGGGACAGTCCTTTCCATAGCAATCAGCCCCAGCATTTT.

Only one count was recorded for this clone. The chain uses TRBV9 and TRBJ1-6; 7 bases agree with TRBD1. Trimming removed 3 bases from V and 3 bases from J; junction bases left unmatched: 6. This CDR3 is 16 amino acids long. Germline loops: CDR1 SGDLS, CDR2 YYNGEE. The DNA of the CDR3 is TGTGCCAGCAGCGAGGGACAGCGACTCTATAATTCACCCCTCCACTTT. Encoded protein: CASSEGQRLYNSPLHF.

Only a few counts were recorded for this clone. V and J are TRBV4-3 and TRBJ1-1, with D maybe TRBD1 (6 bases). The ends were cut back, 5 bases at V and 1 base at J, with 11 bases in the middle. Germline assignment: CDR1 LGHNA and CDR2 YSLEER. CDR3 length: 14 amino acids. DNA for the CDR3: TGCGCCAGCAGCAGGACAGCCCAGAACACTGAAGCTTTCTTT. This codes for CASSRTAQNTEAFF.

This chain uses TRBV7-9 with TRBJ2-1; D unclear. Germline CDR1 and CDR2: SEHNR and FQNEAQ (reference sequence). This CDR3 spans 12 amino acids. Trimming cost V 5 bases and J 5 bases, with 7 bases left between them. The CDR3 nucleotides are TGTGCCAGCAGCCCCCGGGACAATGAGCAGTTCTTC. Translation: CASSPRDNEQFF.

The chain joins TRBV2 to TRBJ2-5; TRBD2 might be the D (6 bases). This CDR3 is built from 13 residues. Germline CDR1 and CDR2: SNHLY and FYNNEI. V was trimmed by 11 bases and J by 1 base, leaving 14 bases between them. In nucleotides, the CDR3 is TGTGCCTGCACGGGACTTTTCCAAGAGACCCAGTACTTC. Its translation: CACTGLFQETQYF.

The V and J genes are TRBV7-2 and TRBJ1-1, with a tentative D call TRBD1 (5 bases). V was trimmed by 9 bases and J by 6 bases, leaving 14 bases between them. This CDR3 comprises 12 residues. The germline V gene encodes CDR1 SGHTA and CDR2 FQGNSA. The CDR3 DNA is TGTGCCAGTCCACCCTGGGGCGCTGAAGCTTTCTTT. This translates into CASPPWGAEAFF.

The chain employs TRBV2 and TRBJ1-3, with TRBD1 identical over 8 bases. The CDR3 contains 15 residues. Trimming at V came to 2 bases and at J to 4 bases, leaving 4 bases not matched to a gene. The V gene's germline CDR1 is SNHLY and CDR2 FYNNEI. The CDR3, as DNA: TGTGCCAGCAGTGAACTGGACAGGGCCGGAAACACCATATATTTT. This sequence encodes CASSELDRAGNTIYF.

The rearrangement uses TRBV19 and TRBJ2-1; 16 bases align to TRBD2. J was trimmed by 10 bases and V by 6 bases; bases with no gene match: 3. Germline CDR1 and CDR2: LNHDA and SQIVND (reference sequence). The CDR3 length is 14 residues. CDR3 DNA: TGTGCCAGTAGGCCGGGACTAGCGGGAGGGGAGCAGTTCTTC. It specifies CASRPGLAGGEQFF.

This chain connects TRBV27 to TRBJ1-1; a weak D match, TRBD1 (6 bases). V was pared by 6 bases and J by 8 bases, with 25 bases between. The CDR3 is made up of 16 amino acids. The V gene's germline CDR1 is MNHEY and CDR2 SMNVEV (reference sequence). The CDR3 is CASSTARQVPTHEAFF. The CDR3 nucleotides read TGTGCCAGCAGCACCGCCCGACAGGTCCCTACCCACGAAGCTTTCTTT.